This entry lists 2 T cell receptor beta chains sequenced from one sample in a study of shared clonotypes between healthy human individuals. Generated by immunoSEQ multiplex PCR, the TCRdb table keeps only in-frame clones and is missing some. The sample carries more than 2 million clones, almost 96% recorded once. The sequencing input was naive CD4+ T cells sorted from blood. Indicated subset: CD45RA+ positively selected. The receptors shown here come from a man younger than 35 in good health.

The J gene is TRBJ1-1, the V gene TRBV19; D not resolved. The V end was cut by 3 bases, the J end by 7 bases, with 12 bases between. CDR1 and CDR2 from the germline V gene are LNHDA and SQIVND (reference sequence). This CDR3 region has 13 residues. The CDR3 nucleotides read TGTGCCAGTAGTATTCAAGGGAAAGGTGAAGCTTTCTTT. Translation: CASSIQGKGEAFF.

The V call is TRBV28, the J call TRBJ2-1, with D hard to call. Trimming cost V 4 bases and J 4 bases, with 14 bases left between them. Germline V gives CDR1 MDHEN, CDR2 SYDVKM. This CDR3 is 15 amino acids long. This CDR3 reads CASSSTERKYNEQFF. CDR3 sequence (DNA): TGTGCCAGCAGTTCCACAGAAAGGAAGTACAATGAGCAGTTCTTC.